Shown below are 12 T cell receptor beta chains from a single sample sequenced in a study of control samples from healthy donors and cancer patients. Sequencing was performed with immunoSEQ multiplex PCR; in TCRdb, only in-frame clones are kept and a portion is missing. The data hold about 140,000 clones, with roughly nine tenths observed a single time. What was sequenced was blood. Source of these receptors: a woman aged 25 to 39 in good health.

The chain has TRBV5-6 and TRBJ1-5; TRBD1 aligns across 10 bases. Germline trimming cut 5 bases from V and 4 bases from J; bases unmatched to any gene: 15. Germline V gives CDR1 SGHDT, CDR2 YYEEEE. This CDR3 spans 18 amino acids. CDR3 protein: CASRQGGPTGGGNQPQHF. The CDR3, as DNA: TGTGCCAGCAGACAAGGGGGCCCGACAGGGGGCGGGAATCAGCCCCAGCATTTT. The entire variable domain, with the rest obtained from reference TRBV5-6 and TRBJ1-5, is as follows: DAGVTQSPTHLIKTRGQQVTLRCSPKSGHDTVSWYQQALGQGPQFIFQYYEEEERQRGNFPDRFSGHQFPNYSSELNVNALLLGDSALYLCASRQGGPTGGGNQPQHFGDGTRLSIL.

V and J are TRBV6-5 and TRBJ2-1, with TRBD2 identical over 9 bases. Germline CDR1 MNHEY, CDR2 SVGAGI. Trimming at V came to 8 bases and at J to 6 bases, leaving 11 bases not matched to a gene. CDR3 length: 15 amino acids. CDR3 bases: TGTGCCAGCGCGCGGGGGAGCGGGAGGCCCAATGAGCAGTTCTTC. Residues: CASARGSGRPNEQFF.

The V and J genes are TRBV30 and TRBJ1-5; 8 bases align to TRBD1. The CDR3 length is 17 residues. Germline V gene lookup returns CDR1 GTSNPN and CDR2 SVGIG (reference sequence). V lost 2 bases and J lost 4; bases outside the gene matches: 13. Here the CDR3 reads CAWSPPEGQGANQPQHF. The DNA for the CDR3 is TGTGCCTGGAGTCCACCCGAGGGGCAGGGGGCAAATCAGCCCCAGCATTTT.

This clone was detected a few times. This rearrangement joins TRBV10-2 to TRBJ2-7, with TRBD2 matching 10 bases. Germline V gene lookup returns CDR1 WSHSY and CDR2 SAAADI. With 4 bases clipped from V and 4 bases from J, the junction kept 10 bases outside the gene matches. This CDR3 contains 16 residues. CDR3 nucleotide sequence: TGCGCCAGCAGTGCGCCTGAGCGGGAGGGCGGGTACGAGCAGTACTTC. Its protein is CASSAPEREGGYEQYF.

The DNA for the CDR3 is TGTGCCAGTAGGAGCCTACTAGCGGGAGTGTCGGGGTACAATGAGCAGTTCTTC. This encodes CASRSLLAGVSGYNEQFF. This rearrangement joins TRBV19 to TRBJ2-1, with 11 bases that match TRBD2. V trimming: 6 bases; J trimming: 4 bases; junction bases outside the gene matches: 14. The germline gives CDR1 LNHDA, CDR2 SQIVND (reference sequence). This CDR3 spans 18 amino acids.

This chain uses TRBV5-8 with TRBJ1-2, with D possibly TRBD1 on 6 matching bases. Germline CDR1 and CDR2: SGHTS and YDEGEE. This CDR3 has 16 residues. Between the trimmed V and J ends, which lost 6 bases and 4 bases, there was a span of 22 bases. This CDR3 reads CASTRTQGSSRYGYTF. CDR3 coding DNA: TGTGCCAGCACCCGAACACAGGGCTCATCGCGCTATGGCTACACCTTC.

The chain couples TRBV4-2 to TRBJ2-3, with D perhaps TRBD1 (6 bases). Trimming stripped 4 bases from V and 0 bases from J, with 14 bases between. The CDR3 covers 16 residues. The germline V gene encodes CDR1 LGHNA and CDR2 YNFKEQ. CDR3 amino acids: CASSLQRGFSTDTQYF. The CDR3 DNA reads TGTGCCAGCAGCCTCCAAAGGGGGTTCAGCACAGATACGCAGTATTTT.

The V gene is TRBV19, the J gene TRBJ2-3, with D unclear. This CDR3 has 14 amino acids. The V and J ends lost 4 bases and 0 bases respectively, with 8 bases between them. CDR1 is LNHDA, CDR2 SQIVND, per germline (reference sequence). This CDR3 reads CASSRLGSTDTQYF. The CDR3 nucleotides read TGTGCCAGTAGTAGACTGGGTAGCACAGATACGCAGTATTTT.

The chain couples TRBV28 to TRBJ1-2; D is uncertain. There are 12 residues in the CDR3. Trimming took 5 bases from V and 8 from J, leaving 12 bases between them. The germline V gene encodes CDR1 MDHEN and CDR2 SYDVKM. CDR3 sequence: CASSVEPGGYTF. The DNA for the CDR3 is TGTGCCAGCAGTGTCGAACCGGGGGGCTACACCTTC.

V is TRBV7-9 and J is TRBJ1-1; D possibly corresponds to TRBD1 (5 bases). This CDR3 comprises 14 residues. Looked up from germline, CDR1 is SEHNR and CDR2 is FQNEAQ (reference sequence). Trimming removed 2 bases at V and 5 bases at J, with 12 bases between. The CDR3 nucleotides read TGTGCCAGCAGCTTATCGGGGCAGGGAACTGAAGCTTTCTTT. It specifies CASSLSGQGTEAFF.

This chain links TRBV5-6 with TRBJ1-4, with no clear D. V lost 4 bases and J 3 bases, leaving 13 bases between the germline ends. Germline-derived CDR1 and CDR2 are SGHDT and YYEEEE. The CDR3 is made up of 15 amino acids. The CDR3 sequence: CASSPDGLPNEKLFF. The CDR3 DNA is TGTGCCAGCAGCCCGGACGGCCTCCCTAATGAAAAACTGTTTTTT.

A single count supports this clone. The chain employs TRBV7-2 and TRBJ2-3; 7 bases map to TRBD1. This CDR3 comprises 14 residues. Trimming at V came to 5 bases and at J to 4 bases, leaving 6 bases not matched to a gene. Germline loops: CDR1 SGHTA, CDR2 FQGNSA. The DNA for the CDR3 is TGTGCCAGCAGCCTGGGACAGAGCCCAGATACGCAGTATTTT. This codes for CASSLGQSPDTQYF.